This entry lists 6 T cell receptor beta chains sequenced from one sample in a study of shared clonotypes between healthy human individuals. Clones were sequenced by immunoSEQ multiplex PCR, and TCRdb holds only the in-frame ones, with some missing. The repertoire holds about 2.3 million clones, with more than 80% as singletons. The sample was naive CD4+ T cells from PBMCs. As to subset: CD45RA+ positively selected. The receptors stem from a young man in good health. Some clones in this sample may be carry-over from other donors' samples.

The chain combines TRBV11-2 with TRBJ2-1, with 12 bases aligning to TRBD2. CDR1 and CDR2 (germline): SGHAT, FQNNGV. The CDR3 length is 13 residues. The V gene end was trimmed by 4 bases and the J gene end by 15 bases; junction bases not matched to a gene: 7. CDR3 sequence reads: CASSSGLAGTTFF. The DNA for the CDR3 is TGTGCCAGCAGCTCAGGACTAGCGGGGACGACGTTCTTC.

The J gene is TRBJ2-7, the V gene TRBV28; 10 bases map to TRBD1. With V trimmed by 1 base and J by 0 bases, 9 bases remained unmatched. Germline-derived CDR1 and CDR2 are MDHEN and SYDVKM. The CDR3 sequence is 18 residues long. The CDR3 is CASSLYRDRGASSYEQYF. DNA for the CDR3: TGTGCCAGCAGTTTATATCGGGACAGGGGTGCTAGCTCCTACGAGCAGTACTTC.

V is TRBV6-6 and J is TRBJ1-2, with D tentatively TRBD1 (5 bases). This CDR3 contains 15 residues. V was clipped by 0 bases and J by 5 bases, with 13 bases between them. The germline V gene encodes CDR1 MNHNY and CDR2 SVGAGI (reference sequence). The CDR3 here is CASSYSRGGDYGYTF. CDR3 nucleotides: TGTGCCAGCAGTTACTCTCGTGGAGGGGATTATGGCTACACCTTC.

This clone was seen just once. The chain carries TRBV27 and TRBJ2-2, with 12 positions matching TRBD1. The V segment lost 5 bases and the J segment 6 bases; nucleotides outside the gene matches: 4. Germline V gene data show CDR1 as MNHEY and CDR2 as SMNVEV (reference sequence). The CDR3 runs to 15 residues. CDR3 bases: TGTGCCAGCAGTGAGGGACAGGGGGCAGCCGGGGAGCTGTTTTTT. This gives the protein CASSEGQGAAGELFF.

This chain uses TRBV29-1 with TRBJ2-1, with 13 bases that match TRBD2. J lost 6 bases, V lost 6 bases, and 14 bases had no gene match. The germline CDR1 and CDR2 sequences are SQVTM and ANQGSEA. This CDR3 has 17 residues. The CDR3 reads CSVLAGGPLQSVNEQFF. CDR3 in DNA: TGCAGCGTACTAGCGGGAGGGCCGTTACAATCGGTCAATGAGCAGTTCTTC.

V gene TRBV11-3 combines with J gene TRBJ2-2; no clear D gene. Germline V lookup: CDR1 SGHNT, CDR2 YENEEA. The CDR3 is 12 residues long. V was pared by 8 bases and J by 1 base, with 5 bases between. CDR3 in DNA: TGTGCCAGCGCAGGGAACACCGGGGAGCTGTTTTTT. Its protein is CASAGNTGELFF.